This T cell receptor beta chain was identified in a study of CD4 T cell repertoires and nickel (TCRdb year 2020). The library was generated by RT-PCR. Sequenced on an Illumina MiSeq. TCRdb trimmed public reads at Q25 via fastp, called clones via MiXCR and kept in-frame beta chains. Under each unique CDR3 protein, matching rows form one entry showing the most common genes and DNA. This sample lists 450 to 500 distinct CDR3 sequences; around 52% were detected once. The ten biggest clones cover about 17% of the sample. The CDR3, cysteine through phenylalanine, is 15 amino acids long. Only the CDR3 part of the read is kept: 45 bases, read in frame from the first base. The germline V gene yields SGHRS for CDR1 and YFSETQ for CDR2. V sheds 4 bases and J sheds 4 bases, leaving 17 bases between their ends. This clonotype was seen a few times. The target of this receptor is not known. No much larger clone exists at a distance of one base, and base qualities are not known.

This TCR was recovered from a human donor in a nickel allergy study, with or without nickel allergy (not recorded which). It is not recorded whether this sample comes from one donor or several. This chain joins TRBV5-1 to TRBJ2-5, and perhaps TRBD1 as D gene, on 6 matching bases. Sequencing input: CD4+ T cells from blood, not recorded whether cultured. The CDR3 region has the sequence CASSTLQGSGETQYF. The base sequence is TGCGCCAGCAGCACACTACAGGGATCAGGAGAGACCCAGTACTTC.